This TCR beta chain appears in the sequencing data of a study of cytomegalovirus exposure and HLA in healthy donors (dated by TCRdb to 2017 to 2019). Looking at the study overall: In an earlier analysis of 587 of the donors, 276 Gb of sequence data and 90 million to 130 million unique TCR beta sequences from about 179 million T cells were reported. In a later genetic analysis, genome-wide SNP genotypes for about three fifths of the roughly 670 donors were used, and that subset was treated as a discovery cohort. The study profiled the T cell repertoires of 666 subjects by immunosequencing and related them to cytomegalovirus serostatus. The study was designed to test whether signatures of past pathogen exposure could be identified by cataloging public T cell receptors. Every discovery cohort repertoire had been produced on one sequencing platform. Among the roughly 390 genotyped donors, 81% belonged to the genetic ancestry cluster associated with self-reported Caucasian donors. Roughly 300 gigabases of sequencing data and tens of millions of unique TCR sequences were included in an early release covering around 600 HLA-typed donors. A later analysis re-examined previously published TCR beta repertoires from hundreds of donors and added high-resolution HLA genotyping to investigate patterns of TCR occurrence. About 5 DR-DQ haplotypes were handled as single units for association and clustering, since linkage in the cohort was strong. Rather than drawing on any new phenotypic data, the later analysis identified candidate immune exposures from TCR beta sequences and the way those sequences occurred across donors. High-throughput TCR immunosequencing, statistical association of individual TCRs with disease status, and machine learning were combined to predict cytomegalovirus infection status. The number of typed donors differed by locus: about 620-640 for A, B, C, DRB1 and DQB1; 500 to 550 for DQA1; 600 to 610 for DPA1; and about 450 for DPB1. Among 398 genotyped donors of the cohort, an average of around 240,000 unique TCR beta nucleotide sequences were sequenced per donor, around a sixth of them non-productive. An earlier analysis of some 500 of the donors used high-throughput TCR beta sequencing to judge whether each TCR beta V gene segment behaved as functional or pseudogenic. Donor age, sex, ethnicity and CMV serostatus were collected together with the repertoire data. HLA typing included class I and class II loci at four-digit resolution. A separate validation cohort of roughly 130 different subjects was used in addition to the roughly 620-subject first cohort. Beyond this particular receptor, the publication reports: A further reported finding was that TCR beta sequences accurately predicted the HLA-A and HLA-B alleles for most subjects in the first cohort. In vitro tests confirmed that three of the cytomegalovirus-associated TCR beta chains recognize cytomegalovirus antigens. The authors suggested that the approach could potentially be generalized to other disease states and immunological phenotypes. Sequencing depth was assumed to be roughly uniform across donors in the presence/absence analyses, though that assumption may not hold. Linkage disequilibrium might explain the correlated functional status among segregating V segments, but an unknown experimental factor could not be excluded. Cytomegalovirus status was reported to be diagnosed by the classifier with high specificity and sensitivity in both the original and validation cohorts. While some public TCRs were present in many individuals, most TCR sequences turned up only very rarely across donors. A later analysis found that most CMV-associated TCR beta chains appeared HLA-restricted, with HLA associations seemingly driven largely by CMV exposure. A cluster of highly shared sequence variants was judged likely to be a technical artifact of the sequencing pipeline. Compared with equally common non-associated chains, HLA-associated TCR beta chains in a later analysis were more clonally expanded and had lower generation probabilities. Immune exposure information for the cohort was limited to CMV serostatus. The earlier analysis of 450 to 700 of the donors excluded roughly 16 rarely observed V segments, including chromosome 9 orphons, because counts were too low. According to a later analysis, TCR association rates differed among HLA loci, with DRB1 alleles showing the most associated TCRs and HLA-C alleles showing the fewest. A later analysis reported that several top co-occurrence clusters appeared linked to parvovirus B19, influenza, CMV and Epstein-Barr virus. An association between a missense DCLRE1C variant and V-gene and J-gene trimming of TCR beta chains was found in a later genetic analysis and replicated in an independent cohort. Assigning TCR associations to individual alleles was difficult when HLA alleles, especially DR and DQ, strongly co-occurred. In this cohort, only TCR beta chains were sequenced, and detectable features were limited by the absence of alpha or paired-chain data. Some IMGT-functional V segments, including TRBV6-2 and TRBV6-3, could not be distinguished by the 87-base-pair reads and were therefore excluded. Because HLA typing was missing for some donors at each locus, association tests included only the typed subset. The study listed 150 to 200 TCR beta chains as associated with cytomegalovirus. In an earlier analysis of 587 of the donors, most TCR beta V segments were observed in productive rearrangements about 87% or about 30% of the time, broadly matching IMGT annotations. Compared with the roughly 670-donor mean, donors in an Asian-associated ancestry cluster had fewer N-insertions in productive TCRs, according to a later genetic analysis. At a false discovery rate of 0.05, a later analysis linked 15,000 to 20,000 TCR beta sequences to specific HLA alleles.

The junction carries 10 bases between V and J, which are trimmed by 4 bases and 0 bases respectively. The CDR3 numbers 16 residues from cysteine through phenylalanine. The entry retains the CDR3 DNA only, 48 bases that are in frame from base 1. Via the germline V gene, CDR1 is MNHEY and CDR2 SVGAGI. The cohort was made up of approximately 700 healthy bone marrow donors. At the time of sampling, every cohort member was nominally healthy, though immune exposures that went unrecorded were likely present. The donor tested CMV seropositive, placing the donor among the 250 to 350 seropositive members of the cohort. Each donor provided a peripheral blood sample, and peripheral blood mononuclear cells were used for TCR beta sequencing. The Qiagen DNeasy Blood Extraction Kit was used to extract genomic DNA from the blood cell samples. Receptors were amplified or captured by the immunoSEQ multiplex PCR assay. For the multiplex PCR, a mixture combining 60 forward primers for TCR Vbeta segments and 13 reverse primers for TCR Jbeta segments was used. The CDR3 region of rearranged TCR beta genes was amplified from genomic DNA by a multiplex PCR assay. The amplified TCR beta libraries were sequenced on the Illumina HiSeq System as 87-base-pair reads. From the authors' description of their analysis: Across the 700 or so repertoires, a later analysis counted around 80 million unique TCR beta chains, approximately 10 million of which were shared by at least two donors. To remove PCR and sequencing errors, raw reads were error-corrected and collapsed into unique sequences using a nearest-neighbor algorithm that merged closely related sequences. V, D and J gene segments were assigned by aligning CDR3 sequences to IMGT reference sequences. Each retained sequence needed at least a six-nucleotide match to both a V gene segment and a J gene segment. A rearrangement was called productive if the CDR3 had no stop codons and remained in frame with V and J, and every other rearrangement was called non-productive. Following IMGT convention, CDR3 was defined as the stretch from the second conserved V-encoded cysteine to the conserved J-encoded phenylalanine. The earlier analysis of approximately 590 of the donors excluded any sequence lacking an unambiguous match to a single V gene segment. In an earlier analysis of 500 to 750 of the donors, V segments were called functional above 56.7% productive rearrangements and were called segregating when the between-donor standard deviation exceeded 5%. To diagnose cytomegalovirus status from the catalog of TCR beta chain sequences, a statistical classification framework was built. V and J gene assignment, in a later analysis, came from comparing TCR nucleotide sequences with IMGT/GENE-DB human TR gene sequences. A later analysis assigned CDR3 sequences and most-parsimonious VDJ recombination scenarios with the TCRdist pipeline. In a later analysis, each TCR beta chain was defined by its CDR3 amino acid sequence together with its V-gene family, and reads without a unique V-gene family were excluded. In a later analysis, fewer than 600 highly shared, low-generation-probability nucleotide sequences were removed to address suspected cross-contamination and a sequencing artifact. In a later analysis, a clonal expansion index for each public chain was calculated from normalized within-repertoire ranks of inferred template counts. Generation probabilities in a later analysis came from a VDJ recombination model fitted to out-of-frame rearrangements, and those results were checked against IGoR. In a later analysis, TCR-TCR, TCR-HLA and TCR-CMV co-occurrence was scored with hypergeometric tests, and a repertoire-size bias correction was applied to TCR pairs. A later analysis estimated false discovery rates by permuting HLA or CMV assignments 20 times. In a later analysis, co-occurring TCRs were grouped using DBSCAN, and TCRdist sequence similarity was added for clustering within HLA-allele-positive subsets. Co-occurrence clustering excluded repertoires with fewer than 30,000 or more than 120,000 public chains, plus five with anomalous nucleotide sharing. TCRdb obtained this table from immuneACCESS and retained in-frame rearrangements with V and J assigned. These tables miss some clones; where compared with another copy, unresolved V genes account for less than half of the shortfall, and the remainder is unexplained. D and trimming come from the DNA, and the V and J calls and clone size come from that table. The sample table on file contains around 75,000 clones. The top ten hold roughly 13% of the sample.

Comment on this clone: This receptor's antigen is unknown.

Sequencing input: PBMCs. The sequence derives from a man aged 45-60 years in good health and CMV-seropositive. Rearrangement joined TRBV6-5 to TRBJ2-6; 5 matching bases give a weak D call of TRBD1. The sequenced DNA is TGTGCCAGCAGTTTTGACAGTAACTCTGGGGCCAACGTCCTGACTTTC. This gives the protein CASSFDSNSGANVLTF.